This T cell receptor (beta chain) was obtained from a study of molecular identifiers for immune sequencing clone quantification (dated by TCRdb to about 2018). About the study as a whole: In a replicate experiment, RNA from about 19,000 or 110,000 naive CD8 T cells was split into five aliquots, four of which were sequenced. This methods study benchmarked molecular-identifier clustering-based TCR repertoire sequencing (MIDCIRS) and TCR RNA copy counting, using CD8 T cells to do so.

On the study overall, not on this receptor specifically: Naive libraries contained spiked-in Jurkat TCR RNA (approximately nine copies' worth), which is not part of the donor repertoire. When barcode sub-clustering was left out, chimeric consensus sequences inflated TCR diversity, with chimeras reaching as high as 47%. A single cell's worth of spiked-in Jurkat TCR RNA was reported detectable even among 750,000 to 1,000,000 naive CD8 T cells. Modeling indicated about 3.1 TCR RNA copies recovered per cell, compared with 9.5 to 10 by digital PCR, which implies a capture efficiency of around 31%. The sizes of highly expanded clones could end up underestimated when identical TCR molecules share a barcode. Clones above 20 RNA copies held over 97% of molecules in CMV-specific effector cells but under 1% in naive cells.

This clonotype has a count of ten or more. Its antigen remains undetermined. Base qualities are not at hand, and no much larger clone is one base apart. Library preparation used PCR. Sequencing used an Illumina HiSeq 4000. Bulk TCR libraries were prepared as previously described, using TCR primers listed in Table S5. Total RNA was purified with the Qiagen AllPrep DNA/RNA kit. Before any analysis, reads coming from multiple sequencing runs of the same library were combined into one pool. The source study handled its data this way. Reads were retained only if their TCR constant sequence matched exactly, and those retained reads were trimmed to 150 nt and grouped according to their 12-nt molecular barcodes. Reads inside each barcode group were sub-clustered using a 15% Levenshtein threshold, and a quality-weighted consensus sequence was constructed for each RNA molecule. Non-functional sequences were filtered out, along with any lower-count sequence sitting one edit away from another sequence. Based on fitting two negative binomial distributions, any barcode sub-cluster with under 20% of the maximum read count was discarded. TCRdb itself trimmed the public reads at Q25 with fastp, ran MiXCR and retained productive beta chains. Rows with a matching CDR3 protein are joined into one entry that keeps the most common DNA and genes. The V and J calls here are based on TCRdb, not the publication. This sample comprises 85,000 to 100,000 distinct CDR3 sequences, 20% to 25% of them detected only once. The biggest ten clones account for approximately 0.99% of the sample.

Per the germline V gene, SGDLS is the CDR1 and YYNGEE is the CDR2. Including cysteine and phenylalanine, the CDR3 has 15 amino acids. The sequence is cut down to CDR3 DNA, 45 bases in frame from base 1. The V end gives up 0 bases and the J end 9 bases, leaving 6 bases in the junction not matched to a gene. Libraries of naive CD8 T cells were built from approximately 20,000 to 980,000 sorted cells, with 10%, 30% or 50% of the purified RNA used. On a BD FACSAria II, naive CD8 T cells were FACS-sorted as CD8+CD4-CCR7+CD45RA+ and collected into RLT Plus buffer. To test detection sensitivity, Jurkat RNA equivalent to ten TCR copies was spiked into samples of roughly 18,000-1,000,000 naive CD8 T cells. CD8 T cells were enriched with RosetteSep CD8+ T Cell Enrichment Cocktail and Ficoll-Paque, followed by ACK red cell lysis.

What was sequenced was naive CD8+ T cells from blood, with Jurkat cell RNA spiked in. The cell subset or site tag for this specimen amounts to: FACS-sorted CD8+CD4-CCR7+CD45RA+ naive T cells. The TCR originated in a human donor in good health. Some libraries in this study had Jurkat cell RNA spiked in. The chain joins TRBV9 to TRBJ2-1; 10 junctional bases match TRBD2. The CDR3: CASSVGTSGTSEQFF. The sequenced DNA: TGTGCCAGCAGCGTAGGGACTAGCGGCACGAGTGAGCAGTTCTTC.